This T cell receptor beta chain was sequenced in a study of beta chain features in type 1 diabetes. Across the whole study: The study examined 90 million to 130 million sorted cells across all samples.

Overall study findings and caveats: Individuals with type 1 diabetes displayed fewer insertions and more deletions at VDJ junctions. All four CD4+ subsets from Type 1 diabetes patients carried moderately but significantly shorter TCRB CDR3s.

The sequenced template was cDNA made from the entire isolated RNA. Assay used: immunoSEQ multiplex PCR; TCRdb lists only in-frame clones, some missing. Among roughly 180,000 clones listed, 6.5% to 8.5% were seen once. The length of the CDR3 is 17 residues. Germline-derived CDR1 and CDR2 are MNHNS and SASEGT. Trimming stripped 2 bases from V and 4 bases from J, with 17 bases between. In its sample, this clone was seen a few times. Its matching antigen is unknown. Every sorted population was more than 98% pure. Sequenced material: central memory CD4+ T cells from blood. The V gene is TRBV6-1, the J gene TRBJ2-2; the D gene is possibly TRBD2 (5 bases). This sequence originates from a man between 18 and 35 years old with type 1 diabetes. The CDR3 region is CASSEFLASAGTGELFF. Written as DNA, the CDR3 is TGTGCCAGCAGTGAATTCTTGGCGTCTGCGGGCACCGGGGAGCTGTTTTTT.